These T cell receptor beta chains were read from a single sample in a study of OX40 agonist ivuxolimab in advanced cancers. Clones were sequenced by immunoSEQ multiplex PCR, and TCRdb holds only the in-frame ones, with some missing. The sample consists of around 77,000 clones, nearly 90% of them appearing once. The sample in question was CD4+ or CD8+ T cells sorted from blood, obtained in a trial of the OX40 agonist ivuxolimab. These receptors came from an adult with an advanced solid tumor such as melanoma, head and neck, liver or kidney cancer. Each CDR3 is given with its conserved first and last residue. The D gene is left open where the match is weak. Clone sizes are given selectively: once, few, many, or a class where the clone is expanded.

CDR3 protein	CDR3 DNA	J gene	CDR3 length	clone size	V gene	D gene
CASSSGGGFYSYEQYF	TGTGCCAGCAGCTCCGGGGGGGGTTTCTATTCCTACGAGCAGTACTTC	TRBJ2-7	16	NA	TRBV11-2	TRBD2
CASSLVAGAISGANVLTF	TGTGCCAGCAGCTTGGTGGCAGGGGCGATTTCCGGGGCCAACGTCCTGACTTTC	TRBJ2-6	18	NA	TRBV5-6	NA
CASNPTGTNTGELFF	TGCGCCAGCAACCCGACAGGCACGAACACCGGGGAGCTGTTTTTT	TRBJ2-2	15	once	TRBV5-1	NA
CASSPPPLSAGNTIYF	TGTGCCAGCTCACCACCTCCGCTGTCGGCGGGAAACACCATATATTTT	TRBJ1-3	16	few	TRBV18	NA
CASSFGQETQYF	TGTGCCAGCAGCTTTGGACAAGAGACCCAGTACTTC	TRBJ2-5	12	NA	TRBV7-2	NA
CASSTPAVADTQYF	TGTGCCAGTAGTACCCCAGCGGTCGCAGATACGCAGTATTTT	TRBJ2-3	14	once	TRBV19	NA
CSVETQRDEQYF	TGCAGCGTAGAAACTCAACGTGACGAGCAGTACTTC	TRBJ2-7	12	NA	TRBV29-1	NA
CASSPGRHSNQPQHF	TGTGCCAGCAGCCCCGGGCGGCATAGCAATCAGCCCCAGCATTTT	TRBJ1-5	15	NA	TRBV7-2	NA
CASSYSQGANGYTF	TGTGCCAGCAGTTACTCGCAGGGGGCAAATGGCTACACCTTC	TRBJ1-2	14	NA	TRBV6-6	TRBD1
CASSLGLANGNEQFF	TGTGCCAGCAGTTTGGGACTAGCGAATGGGAATGAGCAGTTCTTC	TRBJ2-1	15	NA	TRBV5-6	TRBD2
CASSLGQGPSYGYTF	TGTGCCAGCAGTTTAGGCCAGGGACCCTCCTATGGCTACACCTTC	TRBJ1-2	15	NA	TRBV28	NA
CSVGRGEWETQYF	TGCAGCGTCGGCCGTGGGGAATGGGAGACCCAGTACTTC	TRBJ2-5	13	NA	TRBV29-1	NA
CASSLPDPGVVVYF	TGCGCCAGCAGCCTCCCGGACCCGGGGGTGGTGGTGTATTTT	TRBJ2-3	14	NA	TRBV5-1	NA
CASSLSGSAMTYNEQFF	TGTGCCAGCAGTTTATCAGGTAGCGCAATGACCTACAATGAGCAGTTCTTC	TRBJ2-1	17	NA	TRBV27	NA
CASSWGQENTEAFF	TGCGCCAGCAGCTGGGGTCAGGAGAACACTGAAGCTTTCTTT	TRBJ1-1	14	NA	TRBV5-1	NA
CASSLDGLNNEQFF	TGCGCCAGCAGCCTAGACGGGCTGAACAATGAGCAGTTCTTC	TRBJ2-1	14	NA	TRBV5-1	NA
CASSGRVGDTEAFF	TGTGCCAGCAGCGGACGGGTGGGGGACACTGAAGCTTTCTTT	TRBJ1-1	14	many	TRBV6-4	NA
CASSLTAINEKLFF	TGTGCCAGCAGTTTGACAGCTATTAATGAAAAACTGTTTTTT	TRBJ1-4	14	NA	TRBV28	NA